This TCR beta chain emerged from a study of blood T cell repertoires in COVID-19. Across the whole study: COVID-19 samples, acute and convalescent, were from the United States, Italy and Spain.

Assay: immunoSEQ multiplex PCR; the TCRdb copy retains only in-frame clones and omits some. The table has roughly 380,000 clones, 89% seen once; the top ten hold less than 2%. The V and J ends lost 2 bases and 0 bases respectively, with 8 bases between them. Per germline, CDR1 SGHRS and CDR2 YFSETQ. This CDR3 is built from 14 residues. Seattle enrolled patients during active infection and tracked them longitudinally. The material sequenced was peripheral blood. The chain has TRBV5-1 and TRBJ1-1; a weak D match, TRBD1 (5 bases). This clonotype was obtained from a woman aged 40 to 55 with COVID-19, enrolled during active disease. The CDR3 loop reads CASSFWGLNTEAFF. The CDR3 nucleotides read TGCGCCAGCAGCTTTTGGGGCCTGAACACTGAAGCTTTCTTT.